What follows are 8 T cell receptor beta chains derived from one specimen sequenced in a study of blood T cell repertoires in COVID-19. Assay used: immunoSEQ multiplex PCR; TCRdb lists only in-frame clones, some missing. Of a few hundred thousand clones detected, around 90% appear once; the ten largest clones hold approximately 3%. The sample was peripheral blood. These receptors were obtained from a woman aged 25 to 39 with COVID-19, enrolled during active disease.

The gene calls are TRBV5-6 and TRBJ1-5, with 12 bases fitting TRBD1. J was trimmed by 6 bases and V by 4 bases; bases with no gene match: 5. The CDR3 spans 15 residues. From germline, CDR1 is SGHDT and CDR2 YYEEEE. This CDR3 is CASSTGTGGGQPQHF. The CDR3 DNA sequence: TGTGCCAGCAGCACAGGGACAGGGGGCGGTCAGCCCCAGCATTTT.

This chain joins TRBV30 and TRBJ2-5; TRBD2 matches 7 bases. V shed 2 bases and J 5 bases; nucleotides not matched to a gene: 8. Germline V gene data show CDR1 as GTSNPN and CDR2 as SVGIG (reference sequence). CDR3 length: 14 amino acids. The CDR3 protein is CAWSLRLGGETQYF. CDR3 coding DNA: TGTGCCTGGAGTTTAAGACTGGGGGGGGAGACCCAGTACTTC. The full variable domain, rest sourced from reference TRBV30 and TRBJ2-5, is SQTIHQWPATLVQPVGSPLSLECTVEGTSNPNLYWYRQAAGRGLQLLFYSVGIGQISSEVPQNLSASRPQDRQFILSSKKLLLSDSGFYLCAWSLRLGGETQYFGPGTRLLVL.

The J gene is TRBJ2-2, the V gene TRBV29-1; the match to TRBD2 covers 10 bases. The CDR3 consists of 14 residues. The germline V gene encodes CDR1 SQVTM and CDR2 ANQGSEA. The V gene end was trimmed by 7 bases and the J gene end by 3 bases; junction bases not matched to a gene: 5. This CDR3 reads CSAKGLADTGELFF. The CDR3 nucleotides are TGCAGCGCAAAAGGACTAGCGGACACCGGGGAGCTGTTTTTT.

The chain links TRBV28 to TRBJ2-7; 11 positions agree with TRBD2. The J segment lost 3 bases and the V segment lost 11 bases, leaving 3 bases of the junction unmatched. The CDR3 consists of 12 residues. The germline V gene encodes CDR1 MDHEN and CDR2 SYDVKM. The CDR3 DNA reads as TGTGCCTCCCTAGCGGGGGGCTACGAGCAGTACTTC. It specifies CASLAGGYEQYF.

The rearrangement uses TRBV3-1 (or the pseudogene TRBV3-2) and TRBJ1-2, with a weak D call TRBD1 (5 bases). The CDR3 has 14 amino acids. Germline lookup yields CDR1 LGHDT and CDR2 YNNKEL (reference sequence). Trimming took 4 bases from V and 3 from J, leaving 12 bases between them. CDR3 nucleotide sequence: TGTGCCAGCAGCCTCGGGGGGGGTGACTATGGCTACACCTTC. Encoded protein: CASSLGGGDYGYTF.

J is TRBJ2-6 and V is TRBV27; possibly TRBD1 for D (6 bases). Trimming pared 4 bases from V and 1 base from J, leaving 14 bases between. This CDR3 contains 17 residues. Germline V gene lookup returns CDR1 MNHEY and CDR2 SMNVEV (reference sequence). DNA for the CDR3: TGTGCCAGCAGTTCCCTGACAGGAAAATCTGGGGCCAACGTCCTGACTTTC. It is translated as CASSSLTGKSGANVLTF.

The chain is built from TRBV11-2 and TRBJ2-7; D is uncertain. In germline, CDR1 is SGHAT, CDR2 FQNNGV. The V end lost 0 bases, the J end lost 2 bases, and 11 bases lay between the germline ends. The CDR3 totals 15 residues. CDR3 residues: CASSLDPSFTYEQYF. The CDR3 DNA follows: TGTGCCAGCAGCTTAGACCCGAGTTTCACCTACGAGCAGTACTTC. The full variable domain, its missing parts supplied by reference TRBV11-2 and TRBJ2-7, is EAGVAQSPRYKIIEKRQSVAFWCNPISGHATLYWYQQILGQGPKLLIQFQNNGVVDDSQLPKDRFSAERLKGVDSTLKIQPAKLEDSAVYLCASSLDPSFTYEQYFGPGTRLTVT.

The rearrangement links TRBV7-6 to TRBJ2-3; 9 positions agree with TRBD2. CDR1 is SGHVS and CDR2 is FNYEAQ in the germline V gene. Trimming at V came to 6 bases and at J to 4 bases, leaving 14 bases not matched to a gene. The CDR3 runs 17 residues. The CDR3 coding sequence is TGTGCCAGCAGACGGAATCGAGGACTAGCGACCGCAGATACGCAGTATTTT. Amino acid sequence: CASRRNRGLATADTQYF.